These 11 T cell receptor beta chains share one sample of origin, sequenced in a study of regulatory T cells in long-lasting Graves disease. Stated time point: newly diagnosed GD, antithyroid drugs for less than 3 months. PBMC RNA was the source of the TCR library. Sequencing libraries for TCR beta were prepared with iRepertoire HTBI primers and Arm-PCR of CDR3 regions. TCRdb ran MiXCR on the multiplex PCR reads and lists one entry per CDR3 protein. Found here are roughly 400,000 distinct CDR3 sequences, about 17% of them singletons; the top ten hold roughly 23%. This sample also belongs to another study, concerning T cells in Graves' hyperthyroidism and ophthalmopathy.

The sequenced sample was peripheral blood mononuclear cells (PBMCs), obtained at new diagnosis, from a patient treated with antithyroid drugs. The source is a woman younger than 35 with Graves disease.

This clonotype has ten or more counts. V usage is TRBV6-1 and J usage is TRBJ2-3, with 8 nucleotides matching TRBD1. Germline-derived CDR1 and CDR2 are MNHNS and SASEGT. V was pared by 6 bases and J by 1 base, with 6 bases of the junction left unmatched. The CDR3 totals 15 residues. CDR3 sequence (DNA): TGTGCCAGCAGGCTACAGGGGGTGGGCACAGATACGCAGTATTTT. It specifies CASRLQGVGTDTQYF.

Ten or more counts support this clonotype. The chain is built from TRBV20-1 and TRBJ2-7, with 9 bases lining up with TRBD2. Trimming removed 5 bases from V and 1 base from J; junction bases left unmatched: 6. Germline lookup yields CDR1 DFQATT and CDR2 SNEGSKA (reference sequence). The CDR3 is 14 residues long. The CDR3 region is CSAAWTSESYEQYF. CDR3 nucleotide sequence: TGCAGTGCTGCCTGGACTAGCGAGTCCTACGAGCAGTACTTC.

This clonotype occurred many times. The chain is built from TRBV5-1 and TRBJ2-7; D call uncertain. Germline V gene sequence: CDR1 SGHRS, CDR2 YFSETQ. Trimming cost V 0 bases and J 2 bases, with 12 bases left between them. The CDR3 contains 15 residues. CDR3 residues: CASSLDGRRPYEQYF. The CDR3, as DNA: TGCGCCAGCAGCTTGGACGGTAGGAGACCCTACGAGCAGTACTTC.

This clonotype occurred many times. The genes are TRBV12-3 or TRBV12-4 and TRBJ2-7; D possibly corresponds to TRBD2 (6 bases). This CDR3 comprises 15 residues. Trimming shortened V by 2 bases and J by 1 base, and 12 bases separated the two germline ends. CDR3 sequence reads: CASSLTAGPSYEQYF. CDR3 DNA sequence: TGTGCCAGCAGTTTAACGGCGGGGCCGTCCTACGAGCAGTACTTC.

At least ten counts were recorded for this clonotype. The CDR3 loop reads CASKIDGTNQPQHF. The CDR3 region has the DNA TGTGCCAGCAAAATTGACGGAACGAATCAGCCCCAGCATTTT. The chain couples TRBV2 to TRBJ1-5; no reliable D call. This CDR3 region has 14 residues. Looked up from germline, CDR1 is SNHLY and CDR2 is FYNNEI. Trimming took 7 bases from V and 4 from J, leaving 14 bases between them. Drawing the rest from reference TRBV2 and TRBJ1-5, the complete variable domain is EPEVTQTPSHQVTQMGQEVILRCVPISNHLYFYWYRQILGQKVEFLVSFYNNEISEKSEIFDDQFSVERPDGSNFTLKIRSTKLEDSAMYFCASKIDGTNQPQHFGDGTRLSIL.

V usage is TRBV19 and J usage is TRBJ1-5, with TRBD1 matching over 10 bases. V gave up 3 bases and J gave up 6 bases; unmatched junction bases: 5. The CDR3 is made up of 15 amino acids. Germline assignment: CDR1 LNHDA and CDR2 SQIVND (reference sequence). The CDR3: CASSMGQGMGQPQHF. In nucleotides, the CDR3 is TGTGCCAGTAGTATGGGACAGGGGATGGGTCAGCCCCAGCATTTT.

The J gene is TRBJ2-1, the V gene TRBV12-3 or TRBV12-4; 9 nucleotides align to TRBD1. J was trimmed by 0 bases and V by 8 bases; bases with no gene match: 8. The CDR3 is 16 amino acids. The CDR3 bases are TGTGCCAGCTGGCGTGAGGGACAGGGCTCCTACAATGAGCAGTTCTTC. Its protein is CASWREGQGSYNEQFF.

This clonotype has only a few counts. The rearrangement links TRBV12-3 or TRBV12-4 to TRBJ2-1; D tentatively fits TRBD1 or TRBD2 (5 bases each). Trimming stripped 6 bases from V and 2 bases from J, with 14 bases between. This CDR3 is 15 amino acids long. Written as DNA, the CDR3 is TGTGCCAGCAGCCCCTTGCCGGGACCCTACAATGAGCAGTTCTTC. Residues: CASSPLPGPYNEQFF.

Comments on this clonotype: Possible read error: a much larger clone is one base away. V is TRBV29-1 and J is TRBJ2-7, with 10 bases fitting TRBD2. CDR1 SQVTM and CDR2 ANQGSEA come from the germline V gene. The junction had 9 bases not matched to a gene; V was cut back by 3 bases and J by 7 bases. The CDR3 has 14 residues. CDR3 region: CSVDTSGMYNEQYF. The CDR3 region has the DNA TGCAGCGTTGACACTAGCGGGATGTACAATGAGCAGTACTTC.

Points on this clonotype: This may come from a read error, since a much larger clone is one base off. The rearrangement uses TRBV24-1 and TRBJ2-7; 13 nucleotides agree with TRBD2. Germline lookup yields CDR1 KGHDR and CDR2 SFDVKD. The ends lost 3 bases at V and 7 bases at J; junction bases unmatched: 11. The CDR3 sequence is 17 residues long. The CDR3 loop is CATSDQGLAGVRDEQYF. CDR3 bases: TGTGCCACCAGTGATCAAGGACTAGCGGGAGTCCGGGATGAGCAGTACTTC.

This clonotype was found a few times. The V call is TRBV5-1, the J call TRBJ1-5; D is undetermined. Germline V gene sequence: CDR1 SGHRS, CDR2 YFSETQ. With 0 bases removed from V and 6 bases from J, the gap between germline ends came to 13 bases. The CDR3 is 15 residues long. Here the CDR3 reads CASSLGGYLGQPQHF. CDR3 sequence (DNA): TGCGCCAGCAGCTTGGGAGGGTACCTAGGTCAGCCCCAGCATTTT.